This T cell receptor (beta chain) is drawn from a study of T-cell reconstitution after alpha-beta-depleted transplantation in children. Study-level results: When one year had passed after transplant, most T-cell counts and diversity came from newly produced T cells.

This sample's TCRbeta library carried unique molecular identifier barcodes. TCRdb used MiXCR to reprocess the PCR reads, holding one entry per CDR3 protein. In the table there are 500,000 to 600,000 distinct CDR3 sequences, 27% of which are singletons. This clonotype was counted a few times. What it recognizes is unknown. The input for sequencing was PBMCs, taken before TCRalphabeta/CD19-depleted stem cell transplant. This TCR derives from a boy younger than two with Wiskott-Aldrich syndrome, due to receive a stem cell transplant.

As DNA, the CDR3 is TGTGCCAGCAGTTTAGGGCTAGCGGGAGTCGCCCCAGAGACCCAGTACTTC. It encodes CASSLGLAGVAPETQYF. The chain combines TRBV28 with TRBJ2-5, with TRBD2 matching 10 bases. The germline gives CDR1 MDHEN, CDR2 SYDVKM. V shed 2 bases, J shed 4 bases, and the junction held 10 bases outside the gene matches. This CDR3 has 17 residues. The full variable domain, in which reference TRBV28 and TRBJ2-5 provide the parts outside the CDR3, is DVKVTQSSRYLVKRTGEKVFLECVQDMDHENMFWYRQDPGLGLRLIYFSYDVKMKEKGDIPEGYSVSREKKERFSLILESASTNQTSMYLCASSLGLAGVAPETQYFGPGTRLLVL.